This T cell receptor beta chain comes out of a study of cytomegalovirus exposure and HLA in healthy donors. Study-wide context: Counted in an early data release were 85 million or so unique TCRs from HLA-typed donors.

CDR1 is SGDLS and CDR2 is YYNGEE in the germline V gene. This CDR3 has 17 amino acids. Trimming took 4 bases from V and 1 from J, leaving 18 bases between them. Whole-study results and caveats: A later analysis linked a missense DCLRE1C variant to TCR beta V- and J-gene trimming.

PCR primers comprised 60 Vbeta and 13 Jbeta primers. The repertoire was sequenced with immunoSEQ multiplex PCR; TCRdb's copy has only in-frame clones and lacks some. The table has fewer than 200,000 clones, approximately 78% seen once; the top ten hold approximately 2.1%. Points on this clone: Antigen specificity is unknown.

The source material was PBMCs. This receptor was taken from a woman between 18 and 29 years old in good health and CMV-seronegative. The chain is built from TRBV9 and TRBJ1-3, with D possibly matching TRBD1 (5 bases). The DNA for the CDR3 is TGTGCCAGCAGCCCCACGGATGCTAGGACATCTGGAAACACCATATATTTT. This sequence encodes CASSPTDARTSGNTIYF.